One TCR beta chain is described in this entry. Its antigen remains unknown. The sample belongs to a study of cytomegalovirus exposure and HLA in healthy donors. General observations from the study: As a later analysis showed, a missense DCLRE1C variant was linked to trimming of TCR beta V- and J-genes. Later on, analysis showed that most CMV-associated TCR beta chains appeared to be HLA-restricted. For cytomegalovirus status, the classifier reportedly gave diagnoses with high specificity and sensitivity. As a later analysis revealed, the rate of TCR association differed by HLA locus, with DRB1 most and HLA-C fewest.

The PCR ran on 60 Vbeta and 13 Jbeta primers. Sequenced by immunoSEQ multiplex PCR; TCRdb stores in-frame clones only, minus some. The table shows roughly 220,000 clones, with 65% to 80% occurring only once. The CDR3 spans 16 residues. The junction had 7 bases not matched to a gene; V was cut back by 5 bases and J by 4 bases. Germline loops: CDR1 MRHNA, CDR2 SNTAGT. The sample consisted of PBMCs. The chain couples TRBV6-4 to TRBJ2-1, with 11 positions matching TRBD2. The receptor was derived from a man between 45 and 60 years old in good health and CMV-seronegative. CDR3 region: CASSPTGTSGYNEQFF. The CDR3, as DNA: TGTGCCAGCAGTCCCACAGGGACTAGCGGTTACAATGAGCAGTTCTTC.